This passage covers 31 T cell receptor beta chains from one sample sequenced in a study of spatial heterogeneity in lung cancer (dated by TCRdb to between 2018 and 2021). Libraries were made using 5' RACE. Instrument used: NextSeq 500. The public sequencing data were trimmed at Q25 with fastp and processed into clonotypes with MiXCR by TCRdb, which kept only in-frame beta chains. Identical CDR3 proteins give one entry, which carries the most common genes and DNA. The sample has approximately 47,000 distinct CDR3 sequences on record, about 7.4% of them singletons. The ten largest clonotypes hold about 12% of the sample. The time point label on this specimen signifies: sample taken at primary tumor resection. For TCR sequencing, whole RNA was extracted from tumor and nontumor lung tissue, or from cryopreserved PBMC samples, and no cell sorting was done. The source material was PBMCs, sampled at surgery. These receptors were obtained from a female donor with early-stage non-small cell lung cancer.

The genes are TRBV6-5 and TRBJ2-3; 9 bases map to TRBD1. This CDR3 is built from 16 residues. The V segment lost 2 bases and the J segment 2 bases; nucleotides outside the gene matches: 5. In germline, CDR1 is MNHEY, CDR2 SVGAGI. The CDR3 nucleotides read TGTGCCAGCAGTTACCTGGACAGGGGATACACAGATACGCAGTATTTT. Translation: CASSYLDRGYTDTQYF.

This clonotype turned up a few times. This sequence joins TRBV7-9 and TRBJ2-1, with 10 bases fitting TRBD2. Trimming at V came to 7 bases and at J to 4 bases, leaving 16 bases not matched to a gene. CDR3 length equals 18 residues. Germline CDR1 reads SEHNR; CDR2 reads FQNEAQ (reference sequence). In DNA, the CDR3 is TGTGCCAGCACCGATCCGACCAGGAGCGGGGGGGCTTACAATGAGCAGTTCTTC. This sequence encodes CASTDPTRSGGAYNEQFF.

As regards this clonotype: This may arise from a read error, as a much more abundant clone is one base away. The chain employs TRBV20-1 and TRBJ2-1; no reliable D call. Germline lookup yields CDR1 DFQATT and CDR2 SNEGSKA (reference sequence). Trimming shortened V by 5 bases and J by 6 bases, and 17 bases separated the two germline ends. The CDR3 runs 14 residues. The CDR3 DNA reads TGCAGTGCTGGTGCCACGGACGGGTTCAATGAGCAGTTCTTC. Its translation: CSAGATDGFNEQFF.

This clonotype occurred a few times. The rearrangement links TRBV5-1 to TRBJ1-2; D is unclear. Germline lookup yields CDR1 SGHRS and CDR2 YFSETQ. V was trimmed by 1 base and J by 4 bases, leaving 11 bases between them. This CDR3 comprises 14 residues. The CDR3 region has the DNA TGCGCCAGCAGCTTGAATCCGGGTTCCTATGGCTACACCTTC. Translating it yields CASSLNPGSYGYTF.

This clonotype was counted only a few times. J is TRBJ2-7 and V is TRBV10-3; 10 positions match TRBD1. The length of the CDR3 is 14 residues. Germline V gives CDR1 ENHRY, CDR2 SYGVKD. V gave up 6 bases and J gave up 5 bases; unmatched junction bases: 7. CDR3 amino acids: CAISRDRGVNEQYF. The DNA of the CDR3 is TGTGCCATCAGCCGGGACAGGGGCGTGAACGAGCAGTACTTC.

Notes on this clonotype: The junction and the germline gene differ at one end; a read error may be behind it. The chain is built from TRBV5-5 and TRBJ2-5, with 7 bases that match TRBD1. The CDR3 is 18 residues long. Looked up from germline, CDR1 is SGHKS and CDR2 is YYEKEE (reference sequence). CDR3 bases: TGTGTCAGCAGCTTGCTCTCGACTCTGGCAGGGGGTGTAGAGACCCAGTACTTC. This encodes CVSSLLSTLAGGVETQYF.

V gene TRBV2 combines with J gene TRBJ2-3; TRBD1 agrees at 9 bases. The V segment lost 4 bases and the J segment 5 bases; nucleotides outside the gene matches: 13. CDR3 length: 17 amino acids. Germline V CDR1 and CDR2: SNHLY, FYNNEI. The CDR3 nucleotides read TGTGCCAGCAGTGTAAGGTCTGGGGGACAGGGCTTAGATACGCAGTATTTT. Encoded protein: CASSVRSGGQGLDTQYF.

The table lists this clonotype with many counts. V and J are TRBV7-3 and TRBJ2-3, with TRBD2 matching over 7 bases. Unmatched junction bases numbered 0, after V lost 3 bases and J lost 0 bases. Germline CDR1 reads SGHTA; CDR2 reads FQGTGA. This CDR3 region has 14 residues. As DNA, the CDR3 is TGTGCCAGCAGCTTTAGCGGGAGCACAGATACGCAGTATTTT. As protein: CASSFSGSTDTQYF.

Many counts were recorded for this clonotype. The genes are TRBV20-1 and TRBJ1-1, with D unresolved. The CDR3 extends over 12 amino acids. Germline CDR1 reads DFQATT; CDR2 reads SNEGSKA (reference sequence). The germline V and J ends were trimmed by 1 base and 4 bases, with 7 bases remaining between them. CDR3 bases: TGCAGTGCTAGAGGCGGGTTCACTGAAGCTTTCTTT. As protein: CSARGGFTEAFF.

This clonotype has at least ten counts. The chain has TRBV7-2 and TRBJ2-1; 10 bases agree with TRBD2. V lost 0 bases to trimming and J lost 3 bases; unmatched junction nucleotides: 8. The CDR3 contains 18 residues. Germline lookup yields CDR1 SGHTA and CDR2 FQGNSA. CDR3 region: CASSLALFLAGDYNEQFF. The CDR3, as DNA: TGTGCCAGCAGCTTAGCCCTTTTTCTAGCGGGGGACTACAATGAGCAGTTCTTC.

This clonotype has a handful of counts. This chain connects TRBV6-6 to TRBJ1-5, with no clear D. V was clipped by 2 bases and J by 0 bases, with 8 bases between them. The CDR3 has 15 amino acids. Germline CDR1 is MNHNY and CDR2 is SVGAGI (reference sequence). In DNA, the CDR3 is TGTGCCAGCAGTTACGAGGGAAATAGCAATCAGCCCCAGCATTTT. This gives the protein CASSYEGNSNQPQHF.

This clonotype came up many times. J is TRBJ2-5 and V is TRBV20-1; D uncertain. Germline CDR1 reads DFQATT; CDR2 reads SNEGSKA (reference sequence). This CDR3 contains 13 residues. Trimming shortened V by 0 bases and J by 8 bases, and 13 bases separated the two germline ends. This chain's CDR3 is CSARDPLKTTQYF. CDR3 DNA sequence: TGCAGTGCTAGAGATCCCCTGAAGACAACCCAGTACTTC.

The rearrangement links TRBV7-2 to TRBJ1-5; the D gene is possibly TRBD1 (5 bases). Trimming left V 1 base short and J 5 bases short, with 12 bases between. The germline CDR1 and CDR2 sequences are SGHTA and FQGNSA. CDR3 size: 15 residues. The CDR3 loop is CASSLVSGGDQPQHF. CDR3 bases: TGTGCCAGCAGCTTAGTTTCGGGGGGTGATCAGCCCCAGCATTTT. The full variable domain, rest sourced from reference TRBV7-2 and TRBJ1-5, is GAGVSQSPSNKVTEKGKDVELRCDPISGHTALYWYRQSLGQGLEFLIYFQGNSAPDKSGLPSDRFSAERTGGSVSTLTIQRTQQEDSAVYLCASSLVSGGDQPQHFGDGTRLSIL.

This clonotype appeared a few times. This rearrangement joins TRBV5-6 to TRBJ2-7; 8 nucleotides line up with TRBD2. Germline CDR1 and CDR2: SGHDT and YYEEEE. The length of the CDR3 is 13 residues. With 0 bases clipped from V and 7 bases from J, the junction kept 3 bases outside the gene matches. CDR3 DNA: TGTGCCAGCAGCTTGGTTCCTAGCGGGGAGCAGTACTTC. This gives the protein CASSLVPSGEQYF.

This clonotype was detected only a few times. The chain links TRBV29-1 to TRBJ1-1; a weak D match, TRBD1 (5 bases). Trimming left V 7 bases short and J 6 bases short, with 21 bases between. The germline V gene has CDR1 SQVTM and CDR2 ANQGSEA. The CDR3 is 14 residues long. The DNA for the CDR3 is TGCAGCGCTGGGGATGGGGGGACTAATGCTGAAGCTTTCTTT. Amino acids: CSAGDGGTNAEAFF.

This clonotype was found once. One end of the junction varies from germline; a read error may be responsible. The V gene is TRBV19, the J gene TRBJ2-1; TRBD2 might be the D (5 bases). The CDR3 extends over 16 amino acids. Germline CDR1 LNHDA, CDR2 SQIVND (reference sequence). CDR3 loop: CASKLGRFSSYNEEFF. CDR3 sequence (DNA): TGTGCCAGTAAACTAGGCAGATTTAGCTCCTACAATGAGGAGTTCTTC.

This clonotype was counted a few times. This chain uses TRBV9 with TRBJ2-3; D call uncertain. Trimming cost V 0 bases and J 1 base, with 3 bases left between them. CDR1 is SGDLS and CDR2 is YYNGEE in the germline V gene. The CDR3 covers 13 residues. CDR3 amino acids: CASSVGGTDTQYF. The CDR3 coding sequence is TGTGCCAGCAGCGTAGGGGGCACAGATACGCAGTATTTT.

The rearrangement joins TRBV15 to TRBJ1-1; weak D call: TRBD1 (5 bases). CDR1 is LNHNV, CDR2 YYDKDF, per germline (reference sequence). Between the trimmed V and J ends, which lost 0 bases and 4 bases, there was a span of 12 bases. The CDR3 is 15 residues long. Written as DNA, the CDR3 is TGTGCCACCAGCAGAGAGGGGGAGCCAGGCACTGAAGCTTTCTTT. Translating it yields CATSREGEPGTEAFF.

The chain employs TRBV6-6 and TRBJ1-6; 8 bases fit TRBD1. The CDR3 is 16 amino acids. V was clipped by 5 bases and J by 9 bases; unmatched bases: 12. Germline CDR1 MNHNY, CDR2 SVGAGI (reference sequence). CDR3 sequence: CASSTLGQGGSSPLHF. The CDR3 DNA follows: TGTGCCAGCAGTACCCTTGGACAGGGTGGGAGTTCACCCCTCCACTTT.

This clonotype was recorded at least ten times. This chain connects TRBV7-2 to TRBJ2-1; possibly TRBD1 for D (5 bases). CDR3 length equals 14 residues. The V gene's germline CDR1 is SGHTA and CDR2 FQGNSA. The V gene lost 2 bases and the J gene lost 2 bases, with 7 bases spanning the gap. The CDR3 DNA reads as TGTGCCAGCAGCTTACGACAGACCTACAATGAGCAGTTCTTC. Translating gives CASSLRQTYNEQFF.

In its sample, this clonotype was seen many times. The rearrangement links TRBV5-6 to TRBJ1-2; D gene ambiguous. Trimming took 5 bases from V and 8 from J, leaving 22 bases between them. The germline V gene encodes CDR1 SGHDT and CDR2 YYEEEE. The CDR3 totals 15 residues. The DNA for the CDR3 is TGTGCCAGCAGACAAACCGGTGCTGCGACAAACGGCTACACCTTC. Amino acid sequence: CASRQTGAATNGYTF.

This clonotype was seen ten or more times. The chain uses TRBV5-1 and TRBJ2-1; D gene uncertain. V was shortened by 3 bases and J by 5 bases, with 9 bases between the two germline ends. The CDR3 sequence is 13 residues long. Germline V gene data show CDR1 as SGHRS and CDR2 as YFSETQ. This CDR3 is CASSSMTDNEQFF. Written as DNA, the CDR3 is TGCGCCAGCAGCTCGATGACGGACAATGAGCAGTTCTTC.

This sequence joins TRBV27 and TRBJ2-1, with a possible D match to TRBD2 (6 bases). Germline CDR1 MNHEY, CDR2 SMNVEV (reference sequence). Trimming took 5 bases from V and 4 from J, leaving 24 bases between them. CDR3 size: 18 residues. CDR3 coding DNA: TGTGCCAGCAGTCTCATCGGGGGAACGACGGGGACTTACAATGAGCAGTTCTTC. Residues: CASSLIGGTTGTYNEQFF.

The CDR3 is CASSQSGQGLEKLFF. In DNA, the CDR3 is TGTGCCAGCTCACAATCGGGACAGGGATTGGAAAAACTGTTTTTT. The chain employs TRBV18 and TRBJ1-4, with 9 bases fitting TRBD1. The trim removed 4 bases at V and 8 bases at J, leaving 8 bases unmatched. Germline CDR1 KGHSH, CDR2 LQKENI. This CDR3 contains 15 residues. The whole variable domain, remainder taken from reference TRBV18 and TRBJ1-4, is NAGVMQNPRHLVRRRGQEARLRCSPMKGHSHVYWYRQLPEEGLKFMVYLQKENIIDESGMPKERFSAEFPKEGPSILRIQQVVRGDSAAYFCASSQSGQGLEKLFFGSGTQLSVL.

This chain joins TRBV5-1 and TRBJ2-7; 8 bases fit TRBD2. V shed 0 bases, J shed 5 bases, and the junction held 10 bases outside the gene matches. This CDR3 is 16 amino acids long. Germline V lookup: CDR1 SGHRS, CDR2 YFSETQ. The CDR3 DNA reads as TGCGCCAGCAGCTTGGGGTCGGGGGGGCCGAAAAACGAGCAGTACTTC. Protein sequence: CASSLGSGGPKNEQYF.

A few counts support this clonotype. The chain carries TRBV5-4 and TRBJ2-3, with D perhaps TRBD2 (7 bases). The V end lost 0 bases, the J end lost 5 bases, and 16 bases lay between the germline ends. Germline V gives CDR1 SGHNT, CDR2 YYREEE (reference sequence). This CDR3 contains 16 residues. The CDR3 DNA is TGTGCCAGCAGCTTGGTGGCGGGGGCGCTTGTAGATACGCAGTATTTT. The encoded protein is CASSLVAGALVDTQYF.

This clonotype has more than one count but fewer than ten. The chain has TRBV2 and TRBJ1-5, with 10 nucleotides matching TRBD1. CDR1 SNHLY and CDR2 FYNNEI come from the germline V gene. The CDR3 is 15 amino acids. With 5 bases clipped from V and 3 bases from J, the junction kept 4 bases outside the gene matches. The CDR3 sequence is CASSPGQGNNQPQHF. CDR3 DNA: TGTGCCAGCAGTCCGGGACAGGGGAACAATCAGCCCCAGCATTTT.

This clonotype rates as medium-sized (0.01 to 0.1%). The CDR3 sequence: CASSSSLGEQYF. The CDR3 nucleotides are TGTGCCAGCAGTTCCTCATTGGGCGAGCAGTACTTC. J is TRBJ2-7 and V is TRBV12-3 or TRBV12-4; D remains unclear. Trimming stripped 4 bases from V and 6 bases from J, with 10 bases between. The CDR3 is 12 amino acids.

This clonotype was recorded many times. The CDR3 DNA sequence: TGCAGCGTGGGGACGGCTATGTCGGGTGAGCAGTACTTC. It translates to CSVGTAMSGEQYF. The chain links TRBV29-1 to TRBJ2-7, with D perhaps matching TRBD1 or TRBD2 (5 bases each). The CDR3 has 13 amino acids. Trimming stripped 6 bases from V and 7 bases from J, with 19 bases between. CDR1 and CDR2 from the germline V gene are SQVTM and ANQGSEA.

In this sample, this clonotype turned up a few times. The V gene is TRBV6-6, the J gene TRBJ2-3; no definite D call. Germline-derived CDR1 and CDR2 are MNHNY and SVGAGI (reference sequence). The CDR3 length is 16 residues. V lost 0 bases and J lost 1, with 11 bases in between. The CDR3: CASSYSVRAGTDTQYF. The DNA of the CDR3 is TGTGCCAGCAGTTACTCTGTCCGGGCCGGCACAGATACGCAGTATTTT.

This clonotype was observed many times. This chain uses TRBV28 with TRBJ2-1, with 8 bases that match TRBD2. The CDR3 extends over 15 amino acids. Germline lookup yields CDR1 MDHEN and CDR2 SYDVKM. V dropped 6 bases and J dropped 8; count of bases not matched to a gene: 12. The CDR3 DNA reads TGTGCCAGCAGCCCCACTAGCGGCGATAGGGATGAGCAGTTCTTC. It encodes CASSPTSGDRDEQFF.